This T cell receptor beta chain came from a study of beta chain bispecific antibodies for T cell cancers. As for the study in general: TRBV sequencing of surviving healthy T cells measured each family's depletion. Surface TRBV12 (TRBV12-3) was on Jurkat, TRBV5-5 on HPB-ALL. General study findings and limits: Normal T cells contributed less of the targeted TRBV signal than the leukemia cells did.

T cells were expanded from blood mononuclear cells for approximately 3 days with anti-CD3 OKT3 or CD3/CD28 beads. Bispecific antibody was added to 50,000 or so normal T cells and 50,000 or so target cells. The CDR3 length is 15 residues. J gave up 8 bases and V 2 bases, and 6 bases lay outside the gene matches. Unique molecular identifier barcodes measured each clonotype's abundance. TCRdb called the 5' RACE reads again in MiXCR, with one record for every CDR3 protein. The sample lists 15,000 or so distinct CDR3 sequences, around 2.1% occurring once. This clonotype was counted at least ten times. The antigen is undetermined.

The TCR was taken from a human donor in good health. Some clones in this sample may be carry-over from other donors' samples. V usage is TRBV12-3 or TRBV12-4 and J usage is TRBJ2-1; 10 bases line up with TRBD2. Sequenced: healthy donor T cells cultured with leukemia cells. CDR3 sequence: CASSLQRGGQDEQFF. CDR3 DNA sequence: TGTGCCAGCAGTTTACAGCGGGGGGGCCAGGATGAGCAGTTCTTC.